This is a list of T cell receptor beta chains from one sample in a study of blood T cell repertoires in COVID-19. Only in-frame clones appear in the TCRdb table, and some are missing; sequencing was by immunoSEQ multiplex PCR. Of approximately 210,000 clones listed, around four fifths are singletons. Specimen: peripheral blood. The receptors here all came from a man between 50 and 59 years old with active or convalescent COVID-19. Each CDR3 is given with its conserved first and last residue. A D gene is named only where the DNA matches it firmly. Where a row states a size, it is once, few, many or the class of an expanded clone; other rows omit it.

j_call | d_call | clone_size | v_call | cdr3_nt | cdr3_aa
TRBJ2-7 | TRBD1 | few | TRBV5-1 | TGCGCCAGCAGGGATTCCGGGACAGGGCCCTTCTACGAGCAGTACTTC | CASRDSGTGPFYEQYF
TRBJ2-1 | TRBD2 | . | TRBV5-6 | TGTGCCAGCAGCTTGTTCGGACTAGCGGGAGCCAATGAGCAGTTCTTC | CASSLFGLAGANEQFF
TRBJ1-4 | . | . | TRBV18 | TGTGCCAGCTCACCCGGGAGTAAGACTAATGAAAAACTGTTTTTT | CASSPGSKTNEKLFF
TRBJ1-2 | TRBD1 | . | TRBV2 | TGTGCCAGCCGGGACAGGCGAGCTCTGGACGGCTACACCTTC | CASRDRRALDGYTF
TRBJ2-7 | TRBD1 | . | TRBV28 | TGTGCCAGCACCCACAGGGGTCCGACCTACGAGCAGTACTTC | CASTHRGPTYEQYF
TRBJ1-2 | . | few | TRBV29-1 | TGCAGCGTTGAGCCCTTACTTAACTATGGCTACACCTTC | CSVEPLLNYGYTF
TRBJ1-2 | TRBD1 | . | TRBV19 | TGTGCCAGTAAACAGGGGAAAATCTATGGCTACACCTTC | CASKQGKIYGYTF
TRBJ2-7 | . | . | TRBV5-4 | TGTGCCAGCAGCGCGAGGGACTCCTACGAGCAGTACTTC | CASSARDSYEQYF
TRBJ1-3 | . | . | TRBV20-1 | TGCAGTGCTAGCCCGGGGAACACCATATATTTT | CSASPGNTIYF
TRBJ2-2 | . | . | TRBV7-3 | TGTGCCAGCAGCTTAGAAGGCAGGGTTGGCACCGGGGAGCTGTTTTTT | CASSLEGRVGTGELFF
TRBJ2-7 | . | . | TRBV9 | TGTGCCAGCAGCGTAGGGGGACACGACTACGAGCAGTACTTC | CASSVGGHDYEQYF
TRBJ1-6 | TRBD1 | . | TRBV2 | TGTGCCAGCAGGGGACAGGGGAGCTCCTATAATTCACCCCTCCACTTT | CASRGQGSSYNSPLHF
TRBJ1-2 | . | . | TRBV19 | TGTGCCAGTAGTATAGGACAGGCGTTCTATGGCTACACCTTC | CASSIGQAFYGYTF
TRBJ2-5 | TRBD1 | . | TRBV9 | TGTGCCAGCAGCGGCCGGGACAGGGTGTTGGAGACCCAGTACTTC | CASSGRDRVLETQYF
TRBJ2-1 | . | once | TRBV3-1/TRBV3-2 | TGTGCCAGCAGCACTCGGGACTCGACCTACAATGAGCAGTTCTTC | CASSTRDSTYNEQFF
TRBJ2-3 | . | . | TRBV27 | TGTGCCAGCAGTTTGTCGCGGGGCACAGATACGCAGTATTTT | CASSLSRGTDTQYF
TRBJ1-2 | . | . | TRBV10-3 | TGTGCCACACAACAGGGATCGAGGGGCTATGGCTACACCTTC | CATQQGSRGYGYTF
TRBJ1-6 | TRBD1 | few | TRBV2 | TGTGCCAGCAGTGATGGGGGACAGAGCAATTCACCCCTCCACTTT | CASSDGGQSNSPLHF
TRBJ1-1 | TRBD1 | . | TRBV10-1 | TGCGCCAGCAGTGAGTCGACAGGGCCTATAGAAGCTTTCTTT | CASSESTGPIEAFF
TRBJ1-2 | TRBD1 | . | TRBV5-6 | TGTGCCAGCAGCGAGGGACAGGTCGACTATGGCTACACCTTC | CASSEGQVDYGYTF
TRBJ1-6 | . | . | TRBV6-5 | TGTGCCAGCAGTTACTCCCGGCAGGCTCTTAATTCACCCCTCCACTTT | CASSYSRQALNSPLHF
TRBJ2-1 | TRBD2 | . | TRBV4-1 | TGCGCCAGCAGGTTCACTAGCGGGGATTTTGAGCAGTTCTTC | CASRFTSGDFEQFF
TRBJ2-6 | TRBD1 | . | TRBV7-2 | TGTGCCAGCAGCTTCCGCGGGACAGGTTCGTCTGGGGCCAACGTCCTGACTTTC | CASSFRGTGSSGANVLTF
TRBJ1-2 | . | . | TRBV21-1 | TGTGCCAGCAGCAAAGTTCCGGACAGGGAATTTGGCTACACCTTC | CASSKVPDREFGYTF
TRBJ2-3 | TRBD1 | . | TRBV7-2 | TGTGCCAGCAGCGCCGGACAGGGCTCGACAGATACGCAGTATTTT | CASSAGQGSTDTQYF
TRBJ2-7 | TRBD2 | . | TRBV5-4 | TGTGCCAGCAGCTCCTCTAGCGGTGTTACGTACTTC | CASSSSSGVTYF
TRBJ2-2 | . | . | TRBV7-6 | TGTGCCAGCAGCCCGAGTAGGTATAGGACTTCAAACACCGGGGAGCTGTTTTTT | CASSPSRYRTSNTGELFF
TRBJ1-1 | TRBD1 | . | TRBV5-4 | TGTGCCAGCAGCCTGGACAGGCACACTGAAGCTTTCTTT | CASSLDRHTEAFF
TRBJ1-3 | . | . | TRBV9 | TGTGCCAGCAGCCCCTTTCTTAGCTCTGGAAACACCATATATTTT | CASSPFLSSGNTIYF
TRBJ1-4 | TRBD1 | . | TRBV28 | TGTGCCAGCAGTCCCTCGACAGGGGCAACTAATGAAAAACTGTTTTTT | CASSPSTGATNEKLFF
TRBJ2-3 | TRBD2 | . | TRBV28 | TGTGCCAGCAGTTGGAGCGGGAGGGCCGTAGTGGATGCGCAGTATTTT | CASSWSGRAVVDAQYF
TRBJ2-6 | . | . | TRBV18 | TGTGCCAGCTCACCACCGGGGCGAGGGGCCAACGTCCTGACTTTC | CASSPPGRGANVLTF
TRBJ2-7 | . | . | TRBV6-1 | TGTGCCAGCAGTGAATGGTCGGGGGGCATCAACGAGCAGTACTTC | CASSEWSGGINEQYF
TRBJ2-7 | . | few | TRBV14 | TGTGCCAGCAGCCAAGAATATGAGGGATGGTTCTCTCGTGGTCCCTACGAGCAGTACTTC | CASSQEYEGWFSRGPYEQYF
TRBJ2-7 | . | . | TRBV7-9 | TGTGCCAGCATGCTAGACGTAAGCTCCTACGAGCAGTACTTC | CASMLDVSSYEQYF
TRBJ1-4 | . | . | TRBV30 | TGTGCCTGGAGTATCGGGGGAGGGGAAAAACTGTTTTTT | CAWSIGGGEKLFF
TRBJ1-6 | . | . | TRBV4-1 | TGCGCCAGCAGCCAAGATCCAGTACAGGGTACCAGGAATTCACCCCTCCACTTT | CASSQDPVQGTRNSPLHF
TRBJ1-5 | . | once | TRBV4-2 | TGTGCCAGCAGCCAAGCGGGGGGGCAGGGAAATCAGCCCCAGCATTTT | CASSQAGGQGNQPQHF
TRBJ2-2 | TRBD2 | . | TRBV7-8 | TGTGCCAGCAGCTTATTACTAGCGGGAGATACCGGGGAGCTGTTTTTT | CASSLLLAGDTGELFF
TRBJ2-1 | . | . | TRBV27 | TGTGCCAGCAGCTCATCTAATTACAATGAGCAGTTCTTC | CASSSSNYNEQFF
TRBJ1-1 | . | . | TRBV6-5 | TGTGCCAGCAGTTACCAGTGGGCCATGAACACTGAAGCTTTCTTT | CASSYQWAMNTEAFF
TRBJ2-7 | . | . | TRBV9 | TGTGCCAGCAGCGTAGCAGGGGGGATGAACGAGCAGTACTTC | CASSVAGGMNEQYF
TRBJ2-1 | TRBD1 | . | TRBV19 | TGTGCCAGTAGTATACCGGACAGGGGAATCTACAATGAGCAGTTCTTC | CASSIPDRGIYNEQFF
TRBJ2-5 | TRBD1 | once | TRBV28 | TGTGCCAGCAGCCAACCCAGGGGACAGGGGAGGGAGACCCAGTACTTC | CASSQPRGQGRETQYF